Here is one T cell receptor (beta chain) with its context. Antigen unknown. RNA transcripts yielded amplified TCR beta CDR3 regions. HTBI primers were used for first-round RT-PCR of the TCR CDR3. TCRdb re-derived calls from the multiplex PCR reads in MiXCR, one entry per CDR3 protein. Here the sample spans about 52,000 distinct CDR3 sequences, 48% being singletons. The data were taken from a study of T cells in Graves' hyperthyroidism and ophthalmopathy. Findings and caveats of the study: Most thyroid clonotypes expanded above 0.001 were also detected in blood.

The sequencing sample was made of blood. The sequence was obtained from a woman between 45 and 65 years old with Graves' ophthalmopathy.

The CDR3 protein is CSATLAGGYETQYF. In nucleotides, the CDR3 is TGCAGTGCTACTTTAGCCGGGGGCTACGAGACCCAGTACTTC. The rearrangement uses TRBV20-1 and TRBJ2-5; D possibly uses TRBD1 or TRBD2 (6 bases each). The CDR3 runs to 14 residues. With 4 bases removed from V and 5 bases from J, the gap between germline ends came to 17 bases. The V gene's germline CDR1 is DFQATT and CDR2 SNEGSKA (reference sequence).